This paragraph covers one T cell receptor beta chain sequence. As yet, its antigen is unknown. Profiling relied on immunoSEQ multiplex PCR, and the TCRdb table lists in-frame clones only, not all of them. The sample has about 280,000 clones, around 87% seen once. The CDR3 sequence is 17 residues long. V lost 3 bases and J lost 3; bases outside the gene matches: 10. CDR1 SGHRS and CDR2 YFSETQ come from the germline V gene. Treatment: over 15 received Ad26.COV2.S at low or high dose, single or two shots; about 5 received placebo; per-sample allocation not given. The study sampled participants on day 63 after the first vaccine or placebo injection. Wuhan-strain SARS-CoV-2 spike was expressed by the Ad26 vector that made up the vaccine. This sample was included in a study of Ad26.COV2.S vaccination and SARS-CoV-2 variants. Study-level information: COV1001, an Ad26.COV2.S trial, supplied this vaccine-arm donor. Participants got Ad26.COV2.S intramuscularly, once or twice 56 days apart. The study, taken as a whole, reports: The study found higher spike-specific TCR breadth in vaccine than placebo recipients.

The genes are TRBV5-1 and TRBJ2-3; 10 bases align to TRBD2. This clonotype was sampled from a person between 18 and 65 years old who received the Ad26.COV2.S COVID-19 vaccine or a placebo. Material: peripheral blood, obtained in a trial of Ad26.COV2.S vaccine versus placebo. The CDR3 sequence: CASSSIPPAGGTDTQYF. The DNA of the CDR3 is TGCGCCAGCAGCTCCATCCCTCCAGCGGGAGGGACAGATACGCAGTATTTT.